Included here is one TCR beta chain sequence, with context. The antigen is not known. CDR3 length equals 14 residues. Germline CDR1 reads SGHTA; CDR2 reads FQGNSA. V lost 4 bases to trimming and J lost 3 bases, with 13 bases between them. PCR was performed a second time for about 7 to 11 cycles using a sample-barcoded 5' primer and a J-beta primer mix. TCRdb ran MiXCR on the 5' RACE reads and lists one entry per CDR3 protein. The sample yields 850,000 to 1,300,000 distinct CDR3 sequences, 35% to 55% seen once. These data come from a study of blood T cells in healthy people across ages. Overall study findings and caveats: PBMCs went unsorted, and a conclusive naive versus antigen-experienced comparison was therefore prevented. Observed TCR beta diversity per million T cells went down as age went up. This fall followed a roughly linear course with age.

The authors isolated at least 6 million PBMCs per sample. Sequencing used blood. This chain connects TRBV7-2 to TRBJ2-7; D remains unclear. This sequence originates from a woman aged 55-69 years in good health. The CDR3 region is CASSSFGRIYEQYF. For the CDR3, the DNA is TGTGCCAGCAGCTCATTTGGACGGATCTACGAGCAGTACTTC.